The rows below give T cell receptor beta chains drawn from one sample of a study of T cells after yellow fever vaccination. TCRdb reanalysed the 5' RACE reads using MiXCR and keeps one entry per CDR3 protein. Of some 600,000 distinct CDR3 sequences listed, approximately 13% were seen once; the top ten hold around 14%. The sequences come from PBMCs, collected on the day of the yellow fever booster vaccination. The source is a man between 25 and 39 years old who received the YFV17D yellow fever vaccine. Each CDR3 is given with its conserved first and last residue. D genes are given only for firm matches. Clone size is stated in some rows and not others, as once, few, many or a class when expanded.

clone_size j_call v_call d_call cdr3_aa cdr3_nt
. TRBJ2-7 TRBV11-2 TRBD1 CASSYSTQGPYEQYF TGTGCCAGCAGCTACTCGACACAGGGGCCCTACGAGCAGTACTTC
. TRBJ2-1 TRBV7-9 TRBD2 CASSLTAGGYNEQFF TGTGCCAGCAGCTTAACGGCGGGAGGTTACAATGAGCAGTTCTTC
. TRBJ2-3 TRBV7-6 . CASGRGERTDTQYF TGTGCCAGCGGAAGGGGGGAGCGCACAGATACGCAGTATTTT
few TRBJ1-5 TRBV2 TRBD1 CASNGQANQPQHF TGTGCCAGCAACGGACAGGCCAATCAGCCCCAGCATTTT
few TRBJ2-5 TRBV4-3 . CASSPRAGYGLETQYF TGCGCCAGCAGCCCCAGGGCCGGGTATGGTTTGGAGACCCAGTACTTC
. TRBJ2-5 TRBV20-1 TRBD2 CSARVVGTSLETQYF TGCAGTGCTAGGGTTGTCGGGACTAGCCTAGAGACCCAGTACTTC
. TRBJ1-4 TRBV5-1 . CASSLVGIGEKLFF TGCGCCAGCAGCTTGGTCGGGATAGGCGAAAAACTGTTTTTT
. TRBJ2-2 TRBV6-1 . CASSGTGYTGELFF TGTGCCAGCAGTGGGACGGGCTACACCGGGGAGCTGTTTTTT
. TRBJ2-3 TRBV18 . CASSRERADTQYF TGTGCCAGCTCAAGGGAGAGGGCAGATACGCAGTATTTT
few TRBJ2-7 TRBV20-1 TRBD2 CSARDRGRGAGVGEQYF TGCAGTGCTAGAGATAGGGGCCGGGGAGCGGGAGTCGGCGAGCAGTACTTC
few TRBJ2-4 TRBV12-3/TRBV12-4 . CASTPVGALAKNIQYF TGTGCCAGCACCCCGGTCGGGGCCCTAGCCAAAAACATTCAGTACTTC
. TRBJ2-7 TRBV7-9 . CASSLASEGGEQYF TGTGCCAGCAGCTTAGCATCCGAGGGCGGCGAGCAGTACTTC
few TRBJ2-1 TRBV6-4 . CASSANQGSGSNEQFF TGTGCCAGCAGTGCCAATCAGGGGTCTGGTTCCAATGAGCAGTTCTTC
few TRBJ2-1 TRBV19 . CASSFPSALGEQFF TGTGCCAGTAGTTTCCCTTCTGCGTTGGGTGAGCAGTTCTTC
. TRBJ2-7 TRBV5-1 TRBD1 CASSPDRDGIEQYF TGCGCCAGCAGCCCGGACAGGGATGGGATCGAGCAGTACTTC
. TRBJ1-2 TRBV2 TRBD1 CASVTGTGVYGYTF TGTGCCAGCGTTACCGGGACAGGAGTCTATGGCTACACCTTC
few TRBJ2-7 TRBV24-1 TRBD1 CATAKGAVYEQYF TGTGCCACCGCTAAGGGGGCGGTCTACGAGCAGTACTTC
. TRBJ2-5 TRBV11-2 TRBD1 CASSPRDRSLQWGETQYF TGTGCCAGCAGCCCACGGGACAGATCATTACAGTGGGGAGAGACCCAGTACTTC
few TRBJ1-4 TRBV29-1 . CSVRHSNEKLFF TGCAGCGTTCGGCATTCCAATGAAAAACTGTTTTTT
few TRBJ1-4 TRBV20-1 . CSVSRLEKLFF TGCAGTGTATCGCGGTTGGAAAAACTGTTTTTT
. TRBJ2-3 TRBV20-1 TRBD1 CSVRTGTGAHF TGCAGTGTTCGCACCGGGACAGGCGCGCATTTT
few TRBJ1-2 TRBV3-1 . CASSRRQMANYGYTF TGTGCCAGCAGCCGCCGGCAAATGGCTAACTATGGCTACACCTTC
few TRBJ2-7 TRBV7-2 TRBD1 CASNYADRSNPYEQYF TGTGCCAGCAACTACGCGGACAGGTCCAACCCCTACGAGCAGTACTTC
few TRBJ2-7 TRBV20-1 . CSARDPTEGINEQYF TGCAGTGCTAGAGATCCGACTGAAGGGATCAACGAGCAGTACTTC
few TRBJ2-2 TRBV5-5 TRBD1 CASSLEGTATGELFF TGTGCCAGCAGCTTGGAGGGGACAGCAACCGGGGAGCTGTTTTTT
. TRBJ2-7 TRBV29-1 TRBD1 CSGGQETYEQYF TGCAGCGGGGGACAGGAGACCTACGAGCAGTACTTC
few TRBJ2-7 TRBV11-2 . CASSLVTGHEQYF TGTGCCAGCAGCTTAGTAACGGGGCACGAGCAGTACTTC
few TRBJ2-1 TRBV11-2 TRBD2 CASSLSGPKRLAGRGEQFF TGTGCCAGCAGCTTATCTGGCCCCAAACGACTAGCGGGACGTGGCGAGCAGTTCTTC
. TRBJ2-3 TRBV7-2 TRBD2 CASSATSGSLPDTQYF TGTGCCAGCAGCGCCACTAGCGGGAGTCTTCCAGATACGCAGTATTTT
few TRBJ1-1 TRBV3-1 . CASSHKAGLNTEAFF TGTGCCAGCAGCCACAAGGCCGGTTTGAACACTGAAGCTTTCTTT
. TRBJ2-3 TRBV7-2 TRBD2 CASSLQRGGDTQYF TGTGCCAGCAGCCTACAGCGGGGGGGGGATACGCAGTATTTT
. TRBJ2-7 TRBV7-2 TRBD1 CASSSKTGIFYEQYF TGTGCCAGCAGCTCGAAGACAGGGATTTTCTACGAGCAGTACTTC
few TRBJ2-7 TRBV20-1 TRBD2 CSAPMVASGNEQYF TGCAGTGCCCCCATGGTGGCTAGCGGGAACGAGCAGTACTTC
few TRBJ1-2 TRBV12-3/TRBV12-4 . CASRYGDTSRYGYTF TGTGCCAGCAGATACGGGGACACCTCTCGCTATGGCTACACCTTC
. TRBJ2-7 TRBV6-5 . CASSYVGDGGSNEQYF TGTGCCAGCAGTTACGTGGGGGATGGGGGTAGTAACGAGCAGTACTTC
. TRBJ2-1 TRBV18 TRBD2 CASSPGLAGGVEQFF TGTGCCAGCTCACCGGGACTAGCGGGAGGTGTTGAGCAGTTCTTC
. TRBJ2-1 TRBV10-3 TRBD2 CAISLRPGLNEQFF TGTGCCATCAGTCTCAGACCGGGACTAAATGAGCAGTTCTTC
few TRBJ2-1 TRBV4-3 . CASSPAGASGVHNEQFF TGCGCCAGCAGCCCGGCCGGTGCGTCGGGAGTACACAATGAGCAGTTCTTC
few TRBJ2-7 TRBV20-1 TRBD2 CSASPGRAYEQYF TGCAGTGCTAGTCCCGGGAGGGCCTACGAGCAGTACTTC
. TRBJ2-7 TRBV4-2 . CASSQGSGSYEQYF TGTGCCAGCAGCCAAGGTAGCGGCTCCTACGAGCAGTACTTC
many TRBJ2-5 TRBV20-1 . CSARGPAQETQYF TGCAGTGCTAGGGGGCCAGCGCAAGAGACCCAGTACTTC
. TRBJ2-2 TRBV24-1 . CATRGTTGELFF TGTGCCACCAGAGGGACCACCGGGGAGCTGTTTTTT
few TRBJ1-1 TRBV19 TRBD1 CASSIPSGTGVLNTEAFF TGTGCCAGTAGTATTCCCTCCGGGACAGGTGTTTTGAACACTGAAGCTTTCTTT
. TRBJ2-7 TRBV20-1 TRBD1 CSAPGTGVMDEQYF TGCAGTGCTCCCGGGACAGGGGTTATGGACGAGCAGTACTTC
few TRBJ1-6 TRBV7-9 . CASSLVPSSSPLHF TGTGCCAGCAGCTTAGTGCCGTCGAGTTCACCCCTCCACTTT